The T cell receptor (beta chain) described here comes from a study of somatic mutations in cytotoxic T cells in rheumatoid arthritis. Study-wide results and caveats: Relative to age-matched healthy controls, rheumatoid arthritis patients did not differ significantly in CD8+ T-cell clonality.

CDR1 and CDR2 from the germline V gene are SGHRS and YFSETQ. The CDR3 has 19 amino acids. The V end lost 0 bases, the J end lost 0 bases, and 16 bases lay between the germline ends. Data came from immunoSEQ multiplex PCR; TCRdb stores just in-frame clones and leaves some out. The repertoire holds fewer than 15,000 clones, with around 90% as singletons. Turning to this clone: Its antigen is unknown.

Sequencing input: CD4+ T cells sorted from blood. The TCR originated in a man between 65 and 85 years old with rheumatoid arthritis. The V gene is TRBV5-1, the J gene TRBJ1-6; no reliable D call. CDR3 sequence reads: CASSLGPQDLSSYNSPLHF. DNA for the CDR3: TGCGCCAGCAGCTTGGGCCCCCAGGATCTGAGCTCCTATAATTCACCCCTCCACTTT.